This is a list of T cell receptor beta chains from one sample in a study of blood T cell repertoires in COVID-19. Here immunoSEQ multiplex PCR was the method, and the copy in TCRdb shows in-frame clones only, minus some. Of 47,000 or so clones in the sample, about four fifths were seen once. The source material was peripheral blood. These receptors all come from a woman aged 55-75 years with acute or convalescent COVID-19. Both conserved end residues are part of each CDR3. Fields, in order: V gene, D gene, clone size, J gene, CDR3 DNA, CDR3 protein. The D gene is left open where the match is weak. The size entry is marked missing in some rows and otherwise reads once, few, many or a size class.

TRBV28	TRBD2	-	TRBJ2-7	TGTGCCAGCAGACGGACTAGCCGAACCTACGAGCAGTACTTC	CASRRTSRTYEQYF
TRBV30	-	-	TRBJ2-7	TGTGCCTGGTCCAGTAATCGCTACGAGCAGTACTTC	CAWSSNRYEQYF
TRBV6-4	-	-	TRBJ1-6	TGTGCCAGCTCGCGGGAATCCTATAATTCACCCCTCCACTTT	CASSRESYNSPLHF
TRBV6-4	-	few	TRBJ2-7	TGTGCCAGCAGTGGGGGTATAGGGGCCTACGAGCAGTACTTC	CASSGGIGAYEQYF
TRBV6-5	TRBD1	few	TRBJ1-2	TGTGCCAGCAGGGTGGACAGGGGCGGCTATGGCTACACCTTC	CASRVDRGGYGYTF
TRBV7-3	TRBD2	-	TRBJ2-3	TGTGCCAGCAGCTACACTAGCGGGGTTTCGGGAGATACGCAGTATTTT	CASSYTSGVSGDTQYF
TRBV4-2	TRBD1	-	TRBJ2-4	TGTGCCAGCAGCCAAGAGGACAGGGGACTAGCCAAAAACATTCAGTACTTC	CASSQEDRGLAKNIQYF
TRBV29-1	-	-	TRBJ1-1	TGCAGCGTTACAGGGTTATCTGCCGAGAACACTGAAGCTTTCTTT	CSVTGLSAENTEAFF
TRBV3-1/TRBV3-2	-	-	TRBJ1-6	TGTGCCAGCAGCCAAGACGGCAGGGCAGGTTCACCCCTCCACTTT	CASSQDGRAGSPLHF
TRBV27	TRBD1	-	TRBJ1-6	TGTGCCAGCAGTTCCAGACAGGGGAGGGATTATAATTCACCCCTCCACTTT	CASSSRQGRDYNSPLHF
TRBV11-2	TRBD1	-	TRBJ2-7	TGTGCCAGCAGCTTAGCCGGACAGGTCTACGAGCAGTACTTC	CASSLAGQVYEQYF
TRBV6-5	-	-	TRBJ1-3	TGTGCCAGCAAGCTAACGGTCTCTGGAAACACCATATATTTT	CASKLTVSGNTIYF
TRBV30	-	-	TRBJ2-1	TGTGCCTGGAGTGTATCCCTCGTGAGTGAGCAGTTCTTC	CAWSVSLVSEQFF
TRBV5-1	-	-	TRBJ1-3	TGCGCCAGCAGCCCCGCGCCTGGAAACACCATATATTTT	CASSPAPGNTIYF
TRBV28	TRBD1	-	TRBJ1-6	TGTGCCAGCAGTCCGGGACAGGCGGGGTTAACCCTCCACTTT	CASSPGQAGLTLHF
TRBV7-8	TRBD2	-	TRBJ2-5	TGTGCCAGCAGCCCTCCACCCCTAGCGGGAGGTGAAAAGACCCAGTACTTC	CASSPPPLAGGEKTQYF
TRBV19	TRBD1	-	TRBJ1-5	TGTGCCAGCAGAAAGACAGGGTATCAGCCCCAGCATTTT	CASRKTGYQPQHF
TRBV27	-	-	TRBJ2-7	TGTGCCAGCACCCCTCAGGACACCTACGAGCAGTACTTC	CASTPQDTYEQYF
TRBV7-9	TRBD1	-	TRBJ1-4	TGTGCCAGCAGCCCGACAGGGTATGATGAAAAACTGTTTTTT	CASSPTGYDEKLFF
TRBV27	TRBD1	-	TRBJ2-7	TGTGCCAGCAGAGAGACAGGGATAACCTACGAGCAGTACTTC	CASRETGITYEQYF
TRBV7-9	TRBD1	once	TRBJ1-1	TGTGCCAGCAGCCGGGGACAGGGTGGTGCTGAAGCTTTCTTT	CASSRGQGGAEAFF
TRBV20-1	-	few	TRBJ2-3	TGCAGTGCTAGTCTCCTAGTCACAGATACGCAGTATTTT	CSASLLVTDTQYF
TRBV5-1	-	-	TRBJ2-1	TGCGCCAGCAGCTTTTTTCCTAGCTCCTACAATGAGCAGTTCTTC	CASSFFPSSYNEQFF
TRBV6-1	-	-	TRBJ1-2	TGTGCCAGCAGTGATTACAGCTATGGCTACACCTTC	CASSDYSYGYTF
TRBV7-8	-	-	TRBJ1-2	TGTGCCAGCAGCCCAGTTGTACGACAGTCTCTTAGCTATGGCTACACCTTC	CASSPVVRQSLSYGYTF